Following are 29 T cell receptor beta chains from one sample sequenced in a study of blood T cells in healthy people across ages. A second about 6 to 11 cycle PCR used barcoded and J-beta primers. TCRdb re-called the 5' RACE reads with MiXCR, one entry per CDR3 protein. The sample lists approximately 960,000 distinct CDR3 sequences, roughly 29% occurring once. This sample was also put to use in a study of T cells of mothers and their children.

Sequences were obtained from blood. Source of these receptors: a woman aged 35 to 49 in good health.

This chain joins TRBV20-1 and TRBJ2-5; no reliable D call. The ends were cut back, 0 bases at V and 1 base at J, with 18 bases in the middle. The V gene's germline CDR1 is DFQATT and CDR2 SNEGSKA (reference sequence). The CDR3 sequence is 17 residues long. The CDR3 nucleotides are TGCAGTGCTAGAGATCCGAACTCAGTAAGACCCCAAGAGACCCAGTACTTC. This sequence encodes CSARDPNSVRPQETQYF.

The chain links TRBV27 to TRBJ2-3, with 13 nucleotides matching TRBD2. This CDR3 comprises 17 residues. With V trimmed by 5 bases and J by 5 bases, 10 bases remained unmatched. Germline loops: CDR1 MNHEY, CDR2 SMNVEV (reference sequence). DNA of the CDR3: TGTGCCAGCAGTACCATAACTAGCGGGGGGGCGGGAGATACGCAGTATTTT. The encoded protein is CASSTITSGGAGDTQYF.

Note on this clonotype: A much larger clone is a single base away; this may be a read error. The chain has TRBV20-1 and TRBJ2-3; D is ambiguous. This CDR3 has 14 residues. Germline V gene sequence: CDR1 DFQATT, CDR2 SNEGSKA (reference sequence). The CDR3 DNA reads as TGCAGTGCTAGGGTCCCCCGGAGCACAGATACGCGGTATTTT. Residues: CSARVPRSTDTRYF.

The rearrangement links TRBV5-6 to TRBJ2-3, with 12 nucleotides matching TRBD2. The CDR3 length is 18 residues. With 1 base clipped from V and 0 bases from J, the junction kept 6 bases outside the gene matches. Germline CDR1 reads SGHDT; CDR2 reads YYEEEE. CDR3 sequence reads: CASSLRLAGVPSTDTQYF. DNA of the CDR3: TGTGCCAGCAGCTTGCGACTAGCGGGGGTCCCTAGCACAGATACGCAGTATTTT.

This CDR3 reads CASRLQGGRTEAFF. CDR3 DNA sequence: TGCGCCAGCAGACTACAGGGGGGACGAACTGAAGCTTTCTTT. The gene calls are TRBV5-1 and TRBJ1-1; 8 bases are a match to TRBD1. Germline lookup yields CDR1 SGHRS and CDR2 YFSETQ. V shed 5 bases, J shed 5 bases, and the junction held 8 bases outside the gene matches. The CDR3 spans 14 residues.

The chain recombines TRBV7-2 with TRBJ2-3, with 7 bases matching TRBD2. Looked up from germline, CDR1 is SGHTA and CDR2 is FQGNSA. The CDR3 extends over 14 amino acids. V was pared by 6 bases and J by 4 bases, with 7 bases of the junction left unmatched. CDR3 loop: CASRQHLAADTQYF. CDR3 sequence (DNA): TGTGCCAGCAGACAGCACCTAGCGGCAGATACGCAGTATTTT.

This chain joins TRBV2 and TRBJ1-2, with 8 positions matching TRBD1. V lost 6 bases and J lost 8; bases outside the gene matches: 11. Germline V CDR1 and CDR2: SNHLY, FYNNEI. CDR3 length: 14 residues. The CDR3 coding sequence is TGTGCCAGCAGCGCCGATTGGACAGGGTACGGCTACACCTTC. As protein: CASSADWTGYGYTF.

This clonotype was seen a handful of times. The chain has TRBV9 and TRBJ2-7; tentative D call: TRBD1 (6 bases). The CDR3 runs 14 residues. Trimming stripped 3 bases from V and 0 bases from J, with 10 bases between. Looked up from germline, CDR1 is SGDLS and CDR2 is YYNGEE. This CDR3 is CASSGRDISYEQYF. The CDR3 DNA reads as TGTGCCAGCAGCGGCCGGGACATCTCCTACGAGCAGTACTTC.

This clonotype was seen many times. The V call is TRBV28, the J call TRBJ2-7; 9 bases agree with TRBD1. Germline lookup yields CDR1 MDHEN and CDR2 SYDVKM. The CDR3 has 18 residues. J was trimmed by 1 base and V by 5 bases; bases with no gene match: 15. The CDR3 DNA reads TGTGCCAGCAGTGTCGGGACAGGGTATCACCGCACTTCCTACGAGCAGTACTTC. It yields the protein CASSVGTGYHRTSYEQYF.

The rearrangement uses TRBV15 and TRBJ1-1, with TRBD1 as a possible D gene (5 bases). This CDR3 is 14 amino acids long. Germline-derived CDR1 and CDR2 are LNHNV and YYDKDF (reference sequence). The ends were cut back, 5 bases at V and 0 bases at J, with 10 bases in the middle. The CDR3 reads CATSPGRVNTEAFF. CDR3 bases: TGTGCCACCAGCCCGGGACGGGTGAACACTGAAGCTTTCTTT.

The V gene is TRBV3-1, the J gene TRBJ1-1; TRBD1 matches 11 bases. Germline loops: CDR1 LGHDT, CDR2 YNNKEL (reference sequence). The CDR3 totals 14 residues. The junction had 9 bases not matched to a gene; V was cut back by 4 bases and J by 11 bases. CDR3 sequence reads: CASSPWDRGDEAFF. CDR3 nucleotide sequence: TGTGCCAGCAGCCCCTGGGACAGGGGGGATGAGGCTTTCTTT.

This clonotype showed up many times. The rearrangement uses TRBV28 and TRBJ2-1; 7 positions agree with TRBD2. V lost 6 bases and J lost 7; bases outside the gene matches: 9. The CDR3 is 14 residues long. Per germline, CDR1 MDHEN and CDR2 SYDVKM. The CDR3 region is CASRPGGLVNEQFF. In DNA form, the CDR3 reads TGTGCCAGCAGGCCCGGGGGGTTGGTAAATGAGCAGTTCTTC.

This clonotype was seen a few times. The rearrangement uses TRBV4-3 and TRBJ1-4; no clear D gene. CDR3 length equals 14 residues. Trimming cost V 3 bases and J 8 bases, with 13 bases left between them. CDR1 is LGHNA and CDR2 is YSLEER in the germline V gene. The chain's CDR3 is CASSQGGPREKLFF. Written as DNA, the CDR3 is TGCGCCAGCAGCCAGGGAGGGCCTAGGGAAAAACTGTTTTTT.

The rearrangement joins TRBV12-3 or TRBV12-4 to TRBJ2-3; 8 bases are shared with TRBD2. V shed 7 bases, J shed 6 bases, and the junction held 9 bases outside the gene matches. CDR3 length: 14 amino acids. The CDR3 is CASKHSGRSDTQYF. CDR3 bases: TGTGCCAGCAAACACAGCGGGAGATCGGATACGCAGTATTTT.

This clonotype was seen ten or more times. The chain has TRBV5-1 and TRBJ2-7; no firm D call. Trimming removed 0 bases from V and 5 bases from J, with 6 bases in between. The germline CDR1 and CDR2 sequences are SGHRS and YFSETQ. This CDR3 is 12 amino acids long. This chain's CDR3 is CASSLVYDEQYF. The DNA of the CDR3 is TGCGCCAGCAGCTTGGTATACGACGAGCAGTACTTC.

This clonotype was seen only a few times. The J gene is TRBJ2-3, the V gene TRBV12-3 or TRBV12-4; the D gene is possibly TRBD1 (5 bases). With 3 bases removed from V and 4 bases from J, the gap between germline ends came to 14 bases. CDR3 length: 15 amino acids. The CDR3 DNA reads as TGTGCCAGCAGTTTTTATGGGGCAAGGGCAGATACGCAGTATTTT. It yields the protein CASSFYGARADTQYF.

The chain couples TRBV6-1 to TRBJ2-4; TRBD2 is a possible D gene (5 bases). CDR1 and CDR2 from the germline V gene are MNHNS and SASEGT. The CDR3 is 16 amino acids. Trimming pared 8 bases from V and 4 bases from J, leaving 21 bases between. The CDR3, as DNA: TGTGCCAGCGGCACCGGTGGGAGTACGAGAAAAAACATTCAGTACTTC. Its protein is CASGTGGSTRKNIQYF.

At least ten counts were recorded for this clonotype. V usage is TRBV12-3 or TRBV12-4 and J usage is TRBJ1-1; no firm D call. Trimming took 7 bases from V and 4 from J, leaving 13 bases between them. The CDR3 is 13 residues long. CDR3: CASTTELLTEAFF. The CDR3 nucleotides are TGTGCCAGCACTACCGAATTACTCACTGAAGCTTTCTTT.

This clonotype was counted at least ten times. The chain is built from TRBV12-3 or TRBV12-4 and TRBJ2-7; no firm D call. This CDR3 is 11 amino acids long. Deletions cut 5 bases from V and 7 bases from J, with 9 bases between. Here the CDR3 reads CASSLSTEQYF. The CDR3 DNA reads TGTGCCAGCAGTCTCTCAACGGAGCAGTACTTC.

This chain joins TRBV6-6 and TRBJ2-7; 12 bases are shared with TRBD2. Germline V gene lookup returns CDR1 MNHNY and CDR2 SVGAGI (reference sequence). CDR3 length: 15 amino acids. V trimming: 2 bases; J trimming: 3 bases; junction bases outside the gene matches: 2. The CDR3, as DNA: TGTGCCAGCAGTTACGCTAGCGGGGGGGGCTACGAGCAGTACTTC. It encodes CASSYASGGGYEQYF.

The V call is TRBV7-9, the J call TRBJ2-1, with 7 bases that match TRBD1. This CDR3 has 15 amino acids. The trim removed 4 bases at V and 5 bases at J, leaving 8 bases unmatched. Germline-derived CDR1 and CDR2 are SEHNR and FQNEAQ (reference sequence). CDR3 in amino acids: CASSSFRGRNNEQFF. The DNA of the CDR3 is TGTGCCAGCAGCTCTTTTAGGGGGCGAAACAATGAGCAGTTCTTC. Full variable domain (missing parts from reference TRBV7-9 and TRBJ2-1): DTGVSQNPRHKITKRGQNVTFRCDPISEHNRLYWYRQTLGQGPEFLTYFQNEAQLEKSRLLSDRFSAERPKGSFSTLEIQRTEQGDSAMYLCASSSFRGRNNEQFFGPGTRLTVL.

The table lists this clonotype with many counts. This chain connects TRBV6-1 to TRBJ2-7, with 11 bases aligning to TRBD1. V dropped 0 bases and J dropped 3; count of bases not matched to a gene: 1. Germline V gene lookup returns CDR1 MNHNS and CDR2 SASEGT. The CDR3 sequence is 15 residues long. CDR3 in amino acids: CASSEAGTGGYEQYF. The CDR3 bases are TGTGCCAGCAGTGAAGCCGGGACAGGGGGCTACGAGCAGTACTTC.

This clonotype was counted at least ten times. The chain is built from TRBV28 and TRBJ2-1; D not certain. Germline V gene sequence: CDR1 MDHEN, CDR2 SYDVKM. The CDR3 is made up of 11 amino acids. V gave up 1 base and J gave up 10 bases, with 5 bases separating them. The CDR3 DNA is TGTGCCAGCAGTTTATATCTGGAGCAGTTCTTC. It specifies CASSLYLEQFF. Looking up the rest from reference TRBV28 and TRBJ2-1 gives the full variable domain: DVKVTQSSRYLVKRTGEKVFLECVQDMDHENMFWYRQDPGLGLRLIYFSYDVKMKEKGDIPEGYSVSREKKERFSLILESASTNQTSMYLCASSLYLEQFFGPGTRLTVL.

This clonotype was counted only a few times. J is TRBJ1-1 and V is TRBV29-1, with D unresolved. CDR3 length: 11 residues. V dropped 1 base and J dropped 11 bases, with 11 bases sitting between them. In germline, CDR1 is SQVTM, CDR2 ANQGSEA. CDR3 nucleotide sequence: TGCAGCGTTGAAGTTAGGCCGGTGGCTTTCTTT. Protein: CSVEVRPVAFF.

This chain uses TRBV2 with TRBJ2-5; TRBD2 is a possible D gene (6 bases). Trimming took off 6 bases at V and 1 base at J, with 15 bases between the two ends. The CDR3 contains 15 residues. Germline lookup yields CDR1 SNHLY and CDR2 FYNNEI. CDR3 in DNA: TGTGCCAGCAGGGGGGGATTGGGCACCCAAGAGACCCAGTACTTC. Its protein product is CASRGGLGTQETQYF.

The V gene is TRBV10-3, the J gene TRBJ1-1; D is unresolved. Germline V gene lookup returns CDR1 ENHRY and CDR2 SYGVKD. The V gene lost 2 bases and the J gene lost 1 base, with 5 bases spanning the gap. The CDR3 spans 13 residues. This chain's CDR3 is CAISETPNTEAFF. The CDR3 coding sequence is TGTGCCATCAGTGAGACCCCGAACACTGAAGCTTTCTTT.

The rearrangement links TRBV20-1 to TRBJ2-4, with 8 nucleotides matching TRBD2. The J call is in doubt because the DNA end fits TRBJ2-5 better. CDR3 size: 16 residues. Per the germline V gene, CDR1 is DFQATT and CDR2 is SNEGSKA (reference sequence). The CDR3 nucleotides read TGCAGTGCTAGTGAGGTTAGCGGGATCGACGGAGAGACCCAGTACTTC. It translates to CSASEVSGIDGETQYF.

This clonotype came up many times. The chain carries TRBV5-5 and TRBJ2-7; D might be TRBD2 (5 bases). The CDR3 consists of 15 residues. Germline CDR1 and CDR2: SGHKS and YYEKEE (reference sequence). V was shortened by 0 bases and J by 1 base, with 11 bases between the two germline ends. CDR3 protein: CASSLGHGMSYEQYF. The CDR3 DNA follows: TGTGCCAGCAGCTTGGGGCACGGGATGTCCTACGAGCAGTACTTC.

This clonotype was counted many times. The rearrangement joins TRBV7-2 to TRBJ1-4, with a possible D match to TRBD1 (6 bases). The V end was cut by 1 base, the J end by 5 bases, with 8 bases between. This CDR3 comprises 14 residues. Germline V gives CDR1 SGHTA, CDR2 FQGNSA. The CDR3 sequence: CASSLGGANEKLFF. CDR3 bases: TGTGCCAGCAGCTTAGGGGGGGCGAATGAAAAACTGTTTTTT.